This T cell receptor beta chain was captured in a study of CD8 T cells in ankylosing spondylitis. Study-wide results and caveats: Seemingly distinctive of ankylosing spondylitis blood was a TCR beta motif formed by eight highly homologous variants.

Trimming pared 2 bases from V and 5 bases from J, leaving 16 bases between. Germline lookup yields CDR1 SQVTM and CDR2 ANQGSEA. The CDR3 runs 14 residues. This clonotype was picked up many times. What it recognizes is unknown. TCRdb re-called the 5' RACE reads with MiXCR, one entry per CDR3 protein. The data contain more than 250,000 distinct CDR3 sequences, around 10% of them singletons. The V call is TRBV29-1, the J call TRBJ2-7; D not resolved. The sequencing sample was made of blood, either unsorted or a sorted T cell fraction (not recorded which). This TCR came from a female donor with ankylosing spondylitis or in good health (not recorded which). The CDR3 reads CSVEFLTYGDEQYF. The CDR3 coding sequence is TGCAGCGTTGAATTTTTGACGTACGGCGACGAGCAGTACTTC.